The 17 T cell receptor beta chains listed next were all sequenced from one sample in a study of identical twins. Via MiXCR, TCRdb re-called the 5' RACE reads, giving one row per CDR3 protein. There are around 690,000 distinct CDR3 sequences in the sample; 21% occur only once, and approximately 4.3% lies in the top ten. The sample was also linked to a second study, of T cells expressing NK-cell markers.

Source material: PBMCs. These receptors originate from a young woman in good health.

The genes are TRBV6-5 and TRBJ2-7; TRBD1 aligns across 7 bases. Germline V gives CDR1 MNHEY, CDR2 SVGAGI. V lost 4 bases, J lost 3 bases, and 6 bases stayed unmatched. The CDR3 consists of 14 residues. Here the CDR3 DNA reads TGTGCCAGCAGTTTAAAACGGGACAGCTACGAGCAGTACTTC. It specifies CASSLKRDSYEQYF.

This clonotype showed up many times. The chain joins TRBV20-1 to TRBJ2-2, with a weak D call TRBD1 (5 bases). V dropped 3 bases and J dropped 3 bases, with 5 bases sitting between them. Germline lookup yields CDR1 DFQATT and CDR2 SNEGSKA (reference sequence). The CDR3 has 12 amino acids. The CDR3 sequence is CSASRDTGELFF. The CDR3 coding sequence is TGCAGTGCTAGCAGGGACACCGGGGAGCTGTTTTTT.

The V call is TRBV5-5, the J call TRBJ2-1; D gene uncertain. Germline V gene lookup returns CDR1 SGHKS and CDR2 YYEKEE (reference sequence). The length of the CDR3 is 15 residues. Trimming took 1 base from V and 0 from J, leaving 8 bases between them. The CDR3 is CASSLLQRSYNEQFF. The CDR3 nucleotides are TGTGCCAGCAGCTTGTTACAGCGCTCCTACAATGAGCAGTTCTTC.

The V gene is TRBV30, the J gene TRBJ2-1; 12 bases are a match to TRBD2. The CDR3 runs to 19 residues. Germline V gene lookup returns CDR1 GTSNPN and CDR2 SVGIG (reference sequence). V shed 0 bases and J 2 bases; nucleotides not matched to a gene: 11. This chain's CDR3 is CAWSVLLAGGPKTYNEQFF. The CDR3 coding sequence is TGTGCCTGGAGTGTTTTGCTAGCGGGAGGGCCGAAGACCTACAATGAGCAGTTCTTC.

The chain employs TRBV6-4 and TRBJ2-1, with TRBD2 matching 8 bases. The CDR3 totals 16 residues. With V trimmed by 4 bases and J by 0 bases, 5 bases remained unmatched. Germline values: CDR1 MRHNA, CDR2 SNTAGT. Here the CDR3 DNA reads TGTGCCAGCAGTGTCTATAGCGGGATCTCCTACAATGAGCAGTTCTTC. It translates to CASSVYSGISYNEQFF.

This clonotype has just a few counts. The J gene is TRBJ2-4, the V gene TRBV12-3 or TRBV12-4; D remains ambiguous. Between the trimmed V and J ends, which lost 8 bases and 0 bases, there was a span of 14 bases. There are 15 residues in the CDR3. The CDR3 here is CASLLAFLAKNIQYF. CDR3 DNA sequence: TGTGCCAGCCTTTTAGCTTTTCTAGCCAAAAACATTCAGTACTTC.

The chain is built from TRBV4-1 and TRBJ1-2; TRBD1 matches 8 bases. Germline CDR1 MGHRA, CDR2 YSYEKL. Unmatched junction bases numbered 8, after V lost 1 base and J lost 7 bases. The CDR3 runs to 15 residues. The chain's CDR3 is CASSQGGQGAFGYTF. CDR3 bases: TGCGCCAGCAGCCAAGGGGGGCAGGGGGCTTTTGGCTACACCTTC.

The sample holds many counts of this clonotype. The chain recombines TRBV20-1 with TRBJ1-4; TRBD1 aligns across 8 bases. Germline V CDR1 and CDR2: DFQATT, SNEGSKA (reference sequence). The CDR3 covers 14 residues. With 5 bases clipped from V and 10 bases from J, the junction kept 12 bases outside the gene matches. The CDR3 is CSAQYRGLFGKLFF. The CDR3 nucleotides are TGCAGTGCTCAATACAGGGGGTTATTTGGAAAACTGTTTTTT.

The CDR3 sequence: CAISDLDSPLHF. CDR3 DNA sequence: TGTGCCATCAGTGACTTAGATTCACCCCTCCACTTT. This chain joins TRBV10-3 and TRBJ1-6; D call uncertain. Germline assignment: CDR1 ENHRY and CDR2 SYGVKD. V was shortened by 3 bases and J by 8 bases, with 5 bases between the two germline ends. There are 12 residues in the CDR3.

The chain is built from TRBV6-5 and TRBJ1-2; unclear D gene. Germline-derived CDR1 and CDR2 are MNHEY and SVGAGI. CDR3 length: 14 residues. Trimming left V 2 bases short and J 4 bases short, with 11 bases between. CDR3 bases: TGTGCCAGCAGTTACCGGGGAAGGGCCTATGGCTACACCTTC. As protein: CASSYRGRAYGYTF.

The genes are TRBV9 and TRBJ2-1; TRBD2 aligns across 7 bases. CDR1 is SGDLS, CDR2 YYNGEE, per germline. V trimming: 3 bases; J trimming: 3 bases; junction bases outside the gene matches: 6. The CDR3 extends over 15 amino acids. This chain's CDR3 is CASSESSGLYNEQFF. The CDR3 DNA reads as TGTGCCAGCAGCGAGTCTAGCGGACTCTACAATGAGCAGTTCTTC.

This sequence joins TRBV5-1 and TRBJ1-2, with D possibly being TRBD1 (6 bases). Per germline, CDR1 SGHRS and CDR2 YFSETQ. The CDR3 is 13 amino acids. The V end was cut by 0 bases, the J end by 8 bases, with 11 bases between. The CDR3 is CASSLAYRVGYTF. The DNA for the CDR3 is TGCGCCAGCAGCTTGGCCTACAGGGTAGGCTACACCTTC.

This clonotype was observed a few times. This chain links TRBV6-5 with TRBJ2-1, with D unresolved. This CDR3 is 15 amino acids long. CDR1 and CDR2 (germline): MNHEY, SVGAGI. V dropped 2 bases and J dropped 7 bases, with 15 bases sitting between them. The CDR3 DNA reads as TGTGCCAGCAGTTACACGATTCCTCAGTTTAATGAGCAGTTCTTC. It translates to CASSYTIPQFNEQFF.

The chain couples TRBV9 to TRBJ2-1, with a tentative D call TRBD2 (5 bases). This CDR3 comprises 11 residues. Per germline, CDR1 SGDLS and CDR2 YYNGEE. The germline V and J ends were trimmed by 5 bases and 15 bases, with 15 bases remaining between them. The chain's CDR3 is CASRADSPRFF. The CDR3 nucleotides read TGTGCCAGCAGAGCGGACTCTCCCCGGTTCTTC.

There are a few counts of this clonotype. For the CDR3, the DNA is TGCAGTGCCCTGGACCGGAACGAGGGTTGGGGCTACACCTTC. Its protein product is CSALDRNEGWGYTF. This chain links TRBV20-1 with TRBJ1-2, with no clear D. The germline CDR1 and CDR2 sequences are DFQATT and SNEGSKA (reference sequence). The CDR3 runs to 14 residues. Trimming stripped 6 bases from V and 8 bases from J, with 22 bases between.

This clonotype was found a few times. The chain employs TRBV11-2 and TRBJ2-2; no clear D. V gave up 3 bases and J gave up 0 bases, with 5 bases separating them. The CDR3 consists of 14 residues. Germline V CDR1 and CDR2: SGHAT, FQNNGV. This CDR3 reads CASSFGPNTGELFF. The CDR3 nucleotides are TGTGCCAGCAGCTTCGGCCCGAACACCGGGGAGCTGTTTTTT.

The V and J genes are TRBV20-1 and TRBJ1-1; D is unclear. The CDR3 extends over 14 amino acids. V lost 2 bases and J lost 8, with 18 bases in between. Germline V gene sequence: CDR1 DFQATT, CDR2 SNEGSKA (reference sequence). The CDR3 loop is CSARTQGLRSEAFF. CDR3 coding DNA: TGCAGTGCTAGAACTCAAGGGCTTCGGTCCGAAGCTTTCTTT.